The TCR beta chain described here comes from a study of T cell repertoires in cytomegalovirus infection. Whole-study context: CMV epitopes used comprised recently identified HLA-C-restricted ones and well-studied HLA-B-restricted ones. Both CMV infection and a matching HLA type were indicated by public TCR beta signatures.

Study-wide results and limits: There were HLA-C-restricted CMV-specific TCR beta clonotypes dominating the ex vivo response.

TCRdb itself ran the reads through MiXCR, one entry per CDR3 protein. Among about 900,000 distinct CDR3 sequences listed, approximately 33% were seen once. About this clonotype itself: Its antigen is not identified.

CDR1 is LNHDA, CDR2 SQIVND, per germline (reference sequence). The CDR3 loop spans 11 amino acids. Deletions cut 9 bases from V and 9 bases from J, with 14 bases between. J is TRBJ1-1 and V is TRBV19; D not certain. The source was cultured CD8+ T cells from PBMCs, collected from culture after CMV antigen stimulation. This TCR derives from a human donor in good health (CMV status not recorded). Some clones in this sample may be carry-over from other donors' samples. The CDR3: CASRLDSKAFF. The CDR3 region has the DNA TGTGCCAGCCGATTAGATAGTAAAGCTTTCTTT.